Each of the 9 T cell receptor beta chains below was sequenced from the same sample in a study of blood T cell repertoires in COVID-19. Repertoires were generated with immunoSEQ multiplex PCR, while TCRdb's copy carries only in-frame clones and drops some. The data hold under 150,000 clones, with about 76% observed a single time. Material for sequencing was peripheral blood. Receptors were obtained from a man older than 75 with acute or convalescent COVID-19.

The gene calls are TRBV11-2 and TRBJ2-5; D is undetermined. This CDR3 has 14 amino acids. Per the germline V gene, CDR1 is SGHAT and CDR2 is FQNNGV. Trimming shortened V by 4 bases and J by 4 bases, and 13 bases separated the two germline ends. The CDR3 loop reads CASSSLNWRETQYF. CDR3 DNA sequence: TGTGCCAGCAGCTCCCTAAACTGGAGAGAGACCCAGTACTTC.

J is TRBJ2-7 and V is TRBV13; possible D gene TRBD1, 6 bases. The CDR3 runs 14 residues. CDR1 is PRHDT, CDR2 FYEKMQ, per germline (reference sequence). With 6 bases removed from V and 6 bases from J, the gap between germline ends came to 18 bases. CDR3 protein: CASRWGQGFSEQYF. CDR3 DNA: TGTGCCAGCAGGTGGGGACAAGGTTTCTCCGAGCAGTACTTC.

The rearrangement joins TRBV3-1 (or the pseudogene TRBV3-2) to TRBJ2-6, with 8 bases matching TRBD1. Germline-derived CDR1 and CDR2 are LGHDT and YNNKEL (reference sequence). This CDR3 is built from 17 residues. The V and J ends lost 0 bases and 4 bases, in that order; junction bases with no gene match: 5. Here the CDR3 reads CASSQDRGLSGANVLTF. CDR3 bases: TGTGCCAGCAGCCAAGACAGGGGGCTTTCGGGGGCCAACGTCCTGACTTTC.

J is TRBJ1-5 and V is TRBV2; no clear D gene. V lost 6 bases, J lost 5 bases, and 14 bases lay in between. Germline V gene data show CDR1 as SNHLY and CDR2 as FYNNEI. The CDR3 sequence is 14 residues long. The CDR3 spells CASSLHRRDQPQHF. CDR3 in DNA: TGTGCCAGCAGCCTACATAGGAGGGATCAGCCCCAGCATTTT.

This rearrangement joins TRBV12-3 or TRBV12-4 to TRBJ2-7, with TRBD1 matching over 8 bases. V shed 4 bases and J 6 bases; nucleotides not matched to a gene: 2. The CDR3 extends over 12 amino acids. CDR3 nucleotide sequence: TGTGCCAGCAGTTGGACAGGGTCCGAGCAGTACTTC. This translates into CASSWTGSEQYF.

The rearrangement joins TRBV5-6 to TRBJ2-5; 10 nucleotides match TRBD1. Germline values: CDR1 SGHDT, CDR2 YYEEEE. Trimming cost V 5 bases and J 5 bases; bases outside gene matches: 12. The CDR3 runs to 16 residues. CDR3 bases: TGTGCCAGCAGTAACCGGGACAGGGGTATTCGGGAGACCCAGTACTTC. Translation: CASSNRDRGIRETQYF.

V usage is TRBV5-6 and J usage is TRBJ1-3, with D possibly being TRBD1 (6 bases). The CDR3 runs 17 residues. Germline V lookup: CDR1 SGHDT, CDR2 YYEEEE. V lost 0 bases and J lost 7, with 20 bases in between. CDR3 amino acids: CASSLGPSQGAGNTIYF. In DNA form, the CDR3 reads TGTGCCAGCAGCTTGGGCCCCTCACAGGGCGCCGGCAACACCATATATTTT.

The CDR3 nucleotides are TGCGCCAGCAGCTACGGCGGGAGCAATCAGCCCCAGCATTTT. Protein: CASSYGGSNQPQHF. V usage is TRBV5-1 and J usage is TRBJ1-5; no firm D call. CDR1 is SGHRS, CDR2 YFSETQ, per germline. The V and J ends lost 3 bases and 1 base respectively, with 8 bases between them. This CDR3 contains 14 residues.

In this sample, this clone turned up once. The rearrangement links TRBV6-5 to TRBJ1-1; TRBD1 might be the D (6 bases). The CDR3 spans 14 residues. Germline CDR1 and CDR2: MNHEY and SVGAGI. Trimming shortened V by 7 bases and J by 1 base, and 13 bases separated the two germline ends. The CDR3 spells CASTLTGANTEAFF. The DNA for the CDR3 is TGTGCCAGCACTTTGACAGGCGCGAACACTGAAGCTTTCTTT.